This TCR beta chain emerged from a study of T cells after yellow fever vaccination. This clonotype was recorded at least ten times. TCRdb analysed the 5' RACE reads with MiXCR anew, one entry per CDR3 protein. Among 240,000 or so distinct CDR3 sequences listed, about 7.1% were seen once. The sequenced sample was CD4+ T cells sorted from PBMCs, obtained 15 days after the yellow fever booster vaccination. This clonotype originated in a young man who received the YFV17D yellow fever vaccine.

The CDR3 bases are TGTGCCAGCAGCGCCCTTTCGGTAGATACGCAGTATTTT. Its translation is CASSALSVDTQYF. The V gene is TRBV7-2, the J gene TRBJ2-3; no clear D gene. The CDR3 has 13 residues. The ends were cut back, 5 bases at V and 5 bases at J, with 11 bases in the middle. Germline lookup yields CDR1 SGHTA and CDR2 FQGNSA.